The following is a T cell receptor (beta chain) sequence with its context. Only in-frame clones appear in the TCRdb table, and some are missing; sequencing was by immunoSEQ multiplex PCR. This table has 90,000 to 150,000 clones, around nine tenths appearing once. Between the trimmed V and J ends, which lost 0 bases and 6 bases, there was a span of 11 bases. This CDR3 region has 13 residues. CDR1 and CDR2 (germline): GTSNPN, SVGIG (reference sequence). These data are taken from a study of control samples from healthy donors and cancer patients. This sequence joins TRBV30 and TRBJ1-2; no definite D call. The origin of this receptor is a man aged 25-45 years in good health. The sequencing sample was made of blood. The CDR3 region is CAWSVMAGDGYTF. The CDR3 DNA follows: TGTGCCTGGAGTGTAATGGCCGGAGATGGCTACACCTTC.